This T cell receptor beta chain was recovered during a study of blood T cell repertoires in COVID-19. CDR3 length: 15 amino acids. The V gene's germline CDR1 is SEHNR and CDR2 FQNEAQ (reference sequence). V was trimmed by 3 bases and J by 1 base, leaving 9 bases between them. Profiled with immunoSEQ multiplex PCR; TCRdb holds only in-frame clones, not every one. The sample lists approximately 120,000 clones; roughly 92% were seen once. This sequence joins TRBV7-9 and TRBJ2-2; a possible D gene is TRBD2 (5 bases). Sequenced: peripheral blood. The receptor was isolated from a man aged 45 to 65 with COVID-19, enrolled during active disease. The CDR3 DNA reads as TGTGCCAGCAGCTTGGACTGGGTGAACACCGGGGAGCTGTTTTTT. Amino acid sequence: CASSLDWVNTGELFF.